The entry that follows covers one TCR beta chain sequence. The antigen is undetermined. Other DNA sequences in this sample translate to the same CDR3. The entry originates in a study of cytomegalovirus exposure and HLA in healthy donors. General study results and limits: Researchers reported from a later analysis that most CMV-associated TCR beta chains appeared HLA-restricted. The authors later found TCR association rates varying by HLA locus, with DRB1 most and HLA-C fewest.

V was trimmed by 0 bases and J by 1 base, leaving 19 bases between them. The CDR3 runs to 19 residues. Germline loops: CDR1 SGHDN, CDR2 FVKESK. The study ran its PCR with 60 Vbeta and 13 Jbeta primers. Measured with immunoSEQ multiplex PCR; TCRdb has only the in-frame clones, and not every one. The sample includes around 91,000 clones, roughly 67% of them seen just once. The sequenced sample was PBMCs. This chain links TRBV14 with TRBJ2-4; D is unresolved. This receptor was taken from a human donor in good health. The CDR3 protein is CASSQDGPPRLSAKNIQYF. The CDR3 nucleotides are TGTGCCAGCAGCCAAGATGGTCCCCCCAGGCTTTCGGCCAAAAACATTCAGTACTTC.